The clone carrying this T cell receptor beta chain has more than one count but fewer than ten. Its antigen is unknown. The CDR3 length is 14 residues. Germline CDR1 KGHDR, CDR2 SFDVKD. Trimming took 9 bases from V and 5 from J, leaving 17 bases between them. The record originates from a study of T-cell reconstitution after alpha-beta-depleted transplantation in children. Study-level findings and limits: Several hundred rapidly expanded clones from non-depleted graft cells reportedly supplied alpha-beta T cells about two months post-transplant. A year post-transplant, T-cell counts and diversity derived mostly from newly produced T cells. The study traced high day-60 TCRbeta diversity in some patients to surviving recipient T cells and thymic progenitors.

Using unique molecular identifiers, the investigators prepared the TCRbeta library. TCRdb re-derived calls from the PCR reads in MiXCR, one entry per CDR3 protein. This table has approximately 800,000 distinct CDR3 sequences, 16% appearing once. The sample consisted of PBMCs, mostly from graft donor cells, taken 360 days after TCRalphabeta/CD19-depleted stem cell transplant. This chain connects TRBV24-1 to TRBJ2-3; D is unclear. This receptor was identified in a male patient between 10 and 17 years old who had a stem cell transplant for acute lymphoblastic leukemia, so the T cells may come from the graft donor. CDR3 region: CATSRGGKEDTQYF. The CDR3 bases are TGTGCCACCTCCCGAGGCGGCAAGGAAGATACGCAGTATTTT.